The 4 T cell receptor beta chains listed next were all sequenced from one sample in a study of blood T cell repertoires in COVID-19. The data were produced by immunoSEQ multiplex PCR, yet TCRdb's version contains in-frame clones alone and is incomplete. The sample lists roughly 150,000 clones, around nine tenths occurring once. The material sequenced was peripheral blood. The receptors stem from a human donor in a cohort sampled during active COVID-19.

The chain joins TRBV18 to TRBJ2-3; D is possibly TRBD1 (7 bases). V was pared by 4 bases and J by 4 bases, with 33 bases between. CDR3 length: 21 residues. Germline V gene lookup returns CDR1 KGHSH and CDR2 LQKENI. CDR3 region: CASSLRRPGQPMTRTPDTQYF. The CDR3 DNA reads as TGTGCCAGCTCACTAAGAAGACCGGGACAGCCGATGACTAGGACCCCAGATACGCAGTATTTT.

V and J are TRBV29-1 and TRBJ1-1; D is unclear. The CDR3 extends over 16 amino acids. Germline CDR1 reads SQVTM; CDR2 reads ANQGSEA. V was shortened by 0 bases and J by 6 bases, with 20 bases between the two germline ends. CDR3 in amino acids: CSVEDRGGSGMAEAFF. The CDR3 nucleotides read TGCAGCGTTGAAGATCGGGGTGGTAGTGGTATGGCTGAAGCTTTCTTT.

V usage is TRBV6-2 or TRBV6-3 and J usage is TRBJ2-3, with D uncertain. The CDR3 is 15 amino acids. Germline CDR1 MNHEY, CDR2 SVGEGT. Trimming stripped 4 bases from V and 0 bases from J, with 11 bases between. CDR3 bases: TGTGCCAGCAGTTCAGTGTACGAAAGCACAGATACGCAGTATTTT. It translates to CASSSVYESTDTQYF.

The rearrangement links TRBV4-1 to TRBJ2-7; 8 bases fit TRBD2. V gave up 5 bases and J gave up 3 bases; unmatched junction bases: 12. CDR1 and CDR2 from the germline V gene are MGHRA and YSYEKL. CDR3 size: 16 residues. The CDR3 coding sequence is TGCGCCAGCAGCTCAATTCCGGGACTAGGGTTCTACGAGCAGTACTTC. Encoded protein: CASSSIPGLGFYEQYF.